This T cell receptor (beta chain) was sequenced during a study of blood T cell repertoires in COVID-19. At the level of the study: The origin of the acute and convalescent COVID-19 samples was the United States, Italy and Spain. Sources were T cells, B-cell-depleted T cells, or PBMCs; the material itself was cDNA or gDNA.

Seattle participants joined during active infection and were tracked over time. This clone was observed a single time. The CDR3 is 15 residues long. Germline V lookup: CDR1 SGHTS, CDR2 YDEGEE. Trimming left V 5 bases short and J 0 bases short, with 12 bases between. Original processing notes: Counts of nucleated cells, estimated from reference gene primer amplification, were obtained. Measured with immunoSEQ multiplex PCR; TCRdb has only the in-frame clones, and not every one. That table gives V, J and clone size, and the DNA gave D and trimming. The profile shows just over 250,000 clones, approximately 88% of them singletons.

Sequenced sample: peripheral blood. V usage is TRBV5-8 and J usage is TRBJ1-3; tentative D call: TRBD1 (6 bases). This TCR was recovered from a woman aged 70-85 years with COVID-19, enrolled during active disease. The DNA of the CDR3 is TGTGCCAGCAGTAGGTGGGACACCTCTGGAAACACCATATATTTT. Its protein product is CASSRWDTSGNTIYF.